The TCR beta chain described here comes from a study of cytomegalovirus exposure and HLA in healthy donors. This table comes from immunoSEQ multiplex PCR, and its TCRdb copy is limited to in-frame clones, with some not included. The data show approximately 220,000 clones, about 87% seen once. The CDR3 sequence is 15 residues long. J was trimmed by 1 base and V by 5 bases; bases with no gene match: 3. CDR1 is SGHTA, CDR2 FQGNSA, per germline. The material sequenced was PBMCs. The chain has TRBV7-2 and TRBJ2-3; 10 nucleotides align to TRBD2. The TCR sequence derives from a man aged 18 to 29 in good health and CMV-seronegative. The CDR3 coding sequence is TGTGCCAGCAGCACGAGCGGGAGGGGCACAGATACGCAGTATTTT. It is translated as CASSTSGRGTDTQYF.